This T cell receptor (beta chain) was identified in a study of siplizumab effects on memory and regulatory T cells. A word on this clone: The antigen remains unidentified.

Study-wide findings and caveats: Naive T cells appeared more diverse than memory cells and seemed to be major alloresponse contributors. Controls showed an average of roughly 27% Treg-derived mappable alloreactive CD4+ clones, while siplizumab showed around 69%. Significant reduction of alloreactive sequences traceable to unstimulated CD4+ memory cells was observed with siplizumab.

Trimming stripped 2 bases from V and 4 bases from J, with 5 bases between. Germline V gene sequence: CDR1 GTSNPN, CDR2 SVGIG (reference sequence). The CDR3 covers 11 residues. Measured with immunoSEQ multiplex PCR; TCRdb has only the in-frame clones, and not every one. The sample holds 100,000 or so clones, about 90% seen once. The clonotype originates from a human donor in good health. V and J are TRBV30 and TRBJ1-1; D call uncertain. Sequences were obtained from Tregs sorted from blood. Here the CDR3 reads CAWSLFTEAFF. The CDR3 DNA is TGTGCCTGGAGTCTGTTCACTGAAGCTTTCTTT.